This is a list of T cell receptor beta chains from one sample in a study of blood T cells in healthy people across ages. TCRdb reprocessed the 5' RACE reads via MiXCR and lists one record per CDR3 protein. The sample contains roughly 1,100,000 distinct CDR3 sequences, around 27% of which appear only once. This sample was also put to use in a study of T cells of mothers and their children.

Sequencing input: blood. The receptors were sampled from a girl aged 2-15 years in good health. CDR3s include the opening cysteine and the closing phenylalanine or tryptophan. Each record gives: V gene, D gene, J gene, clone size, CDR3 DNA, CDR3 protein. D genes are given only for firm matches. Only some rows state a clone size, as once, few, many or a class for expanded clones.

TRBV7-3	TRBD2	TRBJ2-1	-	TGTGCCAGCAGCAAATCAGCGGGGGCGGGTAATGAGCAGTTCTTC	CASSKSAGAGNEQFF
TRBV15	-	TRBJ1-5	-	TGTGCCACCAGCCAAGATAAAGGACACCGCAATCAGCCCCAGCATTTT	CATSQDKGHRNQPQHF
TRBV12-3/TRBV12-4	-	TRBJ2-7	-	TGTGCCAGCATGGATGGAGGGTTAGAGAACGAGCAGTACTTC	CASMDGGLENEQYF
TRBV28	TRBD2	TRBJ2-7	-	TGTGCCACCCTAAGGACTAGCGGTACCTACGAGCAGTACTTC	CATLRTSGTYEQYF
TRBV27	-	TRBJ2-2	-	TGTGCCAGCAGTTTATCGTACGCCACCGGGGAGCTGTTTTTT	CASSLSYATGELFF
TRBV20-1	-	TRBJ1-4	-	TGCAGTGCTAGAGACGGACGGAGTAATGAAAAACCGTTTTTT	CSARDGRSNEKPFF
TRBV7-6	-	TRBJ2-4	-	TGTGCCAGCAGCTCCTCAGGGGGAGGTTTCTTGGGGTACATTCAGTACTTC	CASSSSGGGFLGYIQYF
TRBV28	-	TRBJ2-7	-	TGTGCCAGCAGTTTAAGGACACCTACCGACTTTGAGCAGTACTTC	CASSLRTPTDFEQYF
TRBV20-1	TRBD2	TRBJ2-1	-	TGCAGTGCTAGTGGAAACCTGAACAGCGGGAGTTTCAATGAGCAGTTCTTC	CSASGNLNSGSFNEQFF
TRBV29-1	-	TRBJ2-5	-	TGCAGCGTTGAAGCAGACCCAGAGGAGACCCAGTACTTC	CSVEADPEETQYF
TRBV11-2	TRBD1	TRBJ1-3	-	TGTGCCAGCAGCTGGACAGGGCCGGGAAACACCATATATTTT	CASSWTGPGNTIYF
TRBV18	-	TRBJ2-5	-	TGTGCCAGCTCACCACCGTCCAGGAAAGAGACCCAGTACTTC	CASSPPSRKETQYF
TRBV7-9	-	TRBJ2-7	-	TGTGCCAGCAGCTTAGCCCAGGGGCAAGGATACGAGCAGTACTTC	CASSLAQGQGYEQYF
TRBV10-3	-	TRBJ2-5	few	TGTGCCATCAGGGAGCAGGGGAAGGAGACCCAGTACTTC	CAIREQGKETQYF
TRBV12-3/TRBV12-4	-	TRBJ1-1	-	TGTGCCAGCGGCGAGACAGTAGCTTTCTTT	CASGETVAFF
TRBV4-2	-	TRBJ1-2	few	TGTGCCAGCAGCCAAGCAAACCTGGGAGAAGGCTACACCTTC	CASSQANLGEGYTF
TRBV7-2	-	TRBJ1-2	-	TGTGCCAGCAGCTTAGCGCCCCTTCAGCAGGGTGGGGGCTACACCTTC	CASSLAPLQQGGGYTF
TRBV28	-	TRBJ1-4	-	TGTGCCAGCAGTATGGGGAACACTAATGAAAAACTGTTTTTT	CASSMGNTNEKLFF
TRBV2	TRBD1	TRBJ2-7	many	TGTGCCAGAGGGACAGAGTACGAGCAGTACTTC	CARGTEYEQYF
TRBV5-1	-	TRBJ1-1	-	TGCGCCCGTTCCCCAGGCCTTCCATTGAACACTGAAGCTTTCTTT	CARSPGLPLNTEAFF
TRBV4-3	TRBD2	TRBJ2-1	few	TGCGCCAGCAGCCAAGAAAGGGGACTAGCGGGGGGAAACTCCTACAATGAGCAGTTCTTC	CASSQERGLAGGNSYNEQFF
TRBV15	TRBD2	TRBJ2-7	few	TGTGCCACCGGAGGTGCGGGAGGCTCCTACGAGCAGTACTTC	CATGGAGGSYEQYF
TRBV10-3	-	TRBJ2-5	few	TGTGCCATCAGTGAGTTTCGGACAGAAAAAGAGACCCAGTACTTC	CAISEFRTEKETQYF
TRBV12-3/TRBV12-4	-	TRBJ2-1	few	TGTGCCAGCAGTTTATCGGCAGCGAATGAGCAGTTCTTC	CASSLSAANEQFF